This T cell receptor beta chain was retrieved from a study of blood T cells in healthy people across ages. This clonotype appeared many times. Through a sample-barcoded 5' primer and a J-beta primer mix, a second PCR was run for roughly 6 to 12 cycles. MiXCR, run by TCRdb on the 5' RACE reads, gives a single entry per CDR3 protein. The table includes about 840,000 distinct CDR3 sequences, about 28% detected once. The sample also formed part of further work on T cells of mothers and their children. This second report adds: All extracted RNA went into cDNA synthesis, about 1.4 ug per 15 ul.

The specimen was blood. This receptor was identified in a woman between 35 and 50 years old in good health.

CDR3 bases: TGTGCCAGCAGTTTTAGGACAGGGGGAGATGGCGAGCAGTACTTC. Translated: CASSFRTGGDGEQYF. V and J are TRBV27 and TRBJ2-7, with TRBD1 matching 10 bases. V lost 3 bases to trimming and J lost 6 bases; unmatched junction nucleotides: 8. The germline gives CDR1 MNHEY, CDR2 SMNVEV (reference sequence). The CDR3 loop spans 15 amino acids.